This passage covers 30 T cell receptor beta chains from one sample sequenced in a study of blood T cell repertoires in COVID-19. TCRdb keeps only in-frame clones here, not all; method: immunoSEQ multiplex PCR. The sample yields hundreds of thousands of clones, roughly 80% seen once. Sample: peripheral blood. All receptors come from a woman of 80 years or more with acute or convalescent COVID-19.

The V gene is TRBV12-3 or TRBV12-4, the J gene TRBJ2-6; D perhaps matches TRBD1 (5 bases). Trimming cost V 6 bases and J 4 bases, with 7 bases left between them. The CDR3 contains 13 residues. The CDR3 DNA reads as TGTGCCAGCAGGACAGACGGGGCCAACGTCCTGACTTTC. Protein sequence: CASRTDGANVLTF.

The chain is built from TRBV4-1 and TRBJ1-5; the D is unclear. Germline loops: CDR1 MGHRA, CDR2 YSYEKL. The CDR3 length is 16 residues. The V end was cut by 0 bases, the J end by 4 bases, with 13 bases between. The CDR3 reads CASSQDPYYINQPQHF. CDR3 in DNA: TGCGCCAGCAGCCAAGATCCGTACTACATTAATCAGCCCCAGCATTTT.

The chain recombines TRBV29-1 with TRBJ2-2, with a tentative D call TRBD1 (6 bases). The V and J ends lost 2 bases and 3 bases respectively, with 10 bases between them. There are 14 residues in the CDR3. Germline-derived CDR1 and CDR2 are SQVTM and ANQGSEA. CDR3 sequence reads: CSVERQGYTGELFF. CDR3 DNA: TGCAGCGTTGAAAGGCAGGGGTACACCGGGGAGCTGTTTTTT.

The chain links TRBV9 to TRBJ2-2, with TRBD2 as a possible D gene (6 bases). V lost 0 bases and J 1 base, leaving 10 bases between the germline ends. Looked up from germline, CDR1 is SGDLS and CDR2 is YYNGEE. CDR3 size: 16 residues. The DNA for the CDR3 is TGTGCCAGCAGCGTAGATCCAGCGGGGAACACCGGGGAGCTGTTTTTT. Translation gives CASSVDPAGNTGELFF. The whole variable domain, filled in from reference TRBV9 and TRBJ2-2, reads DSGVTQTPKHLITATGQRVTLRCSPRSGDLSVYWYQQSLDQGLQFLIQYYNGEERAKGNILERFSAQQFPDLHSELNLSSLELGDSALYFCASSVDPAGNTGELFFGEGSRLTVL.

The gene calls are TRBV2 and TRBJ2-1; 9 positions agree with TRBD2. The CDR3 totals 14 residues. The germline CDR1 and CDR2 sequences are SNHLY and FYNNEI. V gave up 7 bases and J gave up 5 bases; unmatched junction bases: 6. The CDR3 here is CASNRLAEHNEQFF. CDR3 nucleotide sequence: TGTGCCAGCAATAGACTAGCGGAGCACAATGAGCAGTTCTTC.

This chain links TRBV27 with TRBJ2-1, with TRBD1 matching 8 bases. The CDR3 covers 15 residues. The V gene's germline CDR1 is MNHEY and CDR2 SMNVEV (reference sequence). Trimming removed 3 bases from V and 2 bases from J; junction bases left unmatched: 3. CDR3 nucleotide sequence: TGTGCCAGCAGTTTGTCAGGGGGCGCCTACAATGAGCAGTTCTTC. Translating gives CASSLSGGAYNEQFF.

CDR3 nucleotide sequence: TGTGCCAGCAGCCAATTGGGACAGGATCTAGAAAAACTGTTTTTT. This sequence encodes CASSQLGQDLEKLFF. The chain joins TRBV6-2 or TRBV6-3 to TRBJ1-4; 8 nucleotides align to TRBD1. The germline gives CDR1 MNHEY, CDR2 SVGEGT. CDR3 size: 15 residues. V dropped 6 bases and J dropped 8; count of bases not matched to a gene: 11.

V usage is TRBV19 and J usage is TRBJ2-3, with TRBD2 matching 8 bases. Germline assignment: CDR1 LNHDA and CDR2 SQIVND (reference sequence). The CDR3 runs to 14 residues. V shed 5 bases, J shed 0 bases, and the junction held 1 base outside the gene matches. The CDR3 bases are TGTGCCAGTAGTTCTAGCGGGAGCACAGATACGCAGTATTTT. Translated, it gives CASSSSGSTDTQYF.

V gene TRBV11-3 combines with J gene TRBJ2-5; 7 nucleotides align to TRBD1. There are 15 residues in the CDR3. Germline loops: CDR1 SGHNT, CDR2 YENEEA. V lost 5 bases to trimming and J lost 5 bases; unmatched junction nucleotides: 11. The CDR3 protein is CASSPETRGWETQYF. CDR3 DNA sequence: TGTGCCAGCAGCCCAGAAACCAGGGGGTGGGAGACCCAGTACTTC.

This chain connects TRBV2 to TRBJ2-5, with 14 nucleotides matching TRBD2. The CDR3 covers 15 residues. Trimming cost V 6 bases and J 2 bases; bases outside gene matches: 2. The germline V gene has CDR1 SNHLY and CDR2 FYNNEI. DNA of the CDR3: TGTGCCAGCAGCAGACTAGCGGGGGGGCAAGAGACCCAGTACTTC. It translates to CASSRLAGGQETQYF. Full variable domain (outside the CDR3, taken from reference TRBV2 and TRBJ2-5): EPEVTQTPSHQVTQMGQEVILRCVPISNHLYFYWYRQILGQKVEFLVSFYNNEISEKSEIFDDQFSVERPDGSNFTLKIRSTKLEDSAMYFCASSRLAGGQETQYFGPGTRLLVL.

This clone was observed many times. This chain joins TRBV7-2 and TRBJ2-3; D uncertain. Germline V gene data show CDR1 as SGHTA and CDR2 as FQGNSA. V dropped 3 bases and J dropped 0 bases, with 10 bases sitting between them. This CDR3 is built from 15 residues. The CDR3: CASSFNGLSTDTQYF. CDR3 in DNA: TGTGCCAGCAGCTTCAACGGTCTTAGCACAGATACGCAGTATTTT.

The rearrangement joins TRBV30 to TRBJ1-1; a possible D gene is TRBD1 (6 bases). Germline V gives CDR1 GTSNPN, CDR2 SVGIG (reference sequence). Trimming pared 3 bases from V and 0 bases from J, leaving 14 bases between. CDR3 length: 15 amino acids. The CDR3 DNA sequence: TGTGCCTGGAGAGGGGACATCCTCATGAACACTGAAGCTTTCTTT. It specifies CAWRGDILMNTEAFF.

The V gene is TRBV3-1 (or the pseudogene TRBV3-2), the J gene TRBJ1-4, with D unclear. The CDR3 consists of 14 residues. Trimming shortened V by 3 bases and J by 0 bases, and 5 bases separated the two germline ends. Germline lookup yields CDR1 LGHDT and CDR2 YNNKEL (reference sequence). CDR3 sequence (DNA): TGTGCCAGCAGCCACGAGGCAACTAATGAAAAACTGTTTTTT. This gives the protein CASSHEATNEKLFF.

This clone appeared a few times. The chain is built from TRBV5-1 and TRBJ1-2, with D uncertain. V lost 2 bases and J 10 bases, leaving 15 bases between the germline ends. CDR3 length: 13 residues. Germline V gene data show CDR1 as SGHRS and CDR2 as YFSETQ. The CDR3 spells CASSLVYGFAYTF. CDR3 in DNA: TGCGCCAGCAGCTTAGTCTACGGGTTCGCCTACACCTTC. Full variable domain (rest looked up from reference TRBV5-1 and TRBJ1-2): KAGVTQTPRYLIKTRGQQVTLSCSPISGHRSVSWYQQTPGQGLQFLFEYFSETQRNKGNFPGRFSGRQFSNSRSEMNVSTLELGDSALYLCASSLVYGFAYTFGSGTRLTVV.

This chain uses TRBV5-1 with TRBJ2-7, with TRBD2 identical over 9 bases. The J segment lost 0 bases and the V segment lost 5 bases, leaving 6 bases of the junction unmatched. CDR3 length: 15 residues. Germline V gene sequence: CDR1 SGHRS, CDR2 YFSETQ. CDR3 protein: CASSFSGSTSYEQYF. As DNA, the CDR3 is TGCGCCAGCAGTTTTAGCGGGAGTACCTCCTACGAGCAGTACTTC.

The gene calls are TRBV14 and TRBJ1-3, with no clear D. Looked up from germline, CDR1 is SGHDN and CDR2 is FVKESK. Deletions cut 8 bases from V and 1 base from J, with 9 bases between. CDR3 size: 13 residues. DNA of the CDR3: TGTGCCAGCTGTGCGGTGTCTGGAAACACCATATATTTT. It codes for CASCAVSGNTIYF.

CDR3 loop: CASSQITGIGAEQFF. The CDR3 DNA sequence: TGTGCCAGCAGCCAAATAACCGGTATCGGAGCTGAGCAGTTCTTC. The rearrangement joins TRBV14 to TRBJ2-1; no clear D gene. V was pared by 2 bases and J by 9 bases, with 17 bases between. This CDR3 comprises 15 residues. CDR1 and CDR2 from the germline V gene are SGHDN and FVKESK.

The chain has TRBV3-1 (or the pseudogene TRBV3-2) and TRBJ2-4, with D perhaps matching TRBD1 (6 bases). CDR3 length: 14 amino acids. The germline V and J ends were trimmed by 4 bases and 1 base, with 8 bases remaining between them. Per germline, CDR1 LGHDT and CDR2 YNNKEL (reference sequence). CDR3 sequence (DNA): TGTGCCAGCAGCCCGAGGGGGGCCAAAAACATTCAGTACTTC. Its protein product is CASSPRGAKNIQYF.

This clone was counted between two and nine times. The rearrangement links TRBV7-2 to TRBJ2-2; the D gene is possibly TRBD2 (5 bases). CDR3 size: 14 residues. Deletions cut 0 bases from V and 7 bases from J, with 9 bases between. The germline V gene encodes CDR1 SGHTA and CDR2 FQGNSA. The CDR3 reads CASSLALAYGELFF. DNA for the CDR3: TGTGCCAGCAGCTTAGCCCTAGCATACGGGGAGCTGTTTTTT.

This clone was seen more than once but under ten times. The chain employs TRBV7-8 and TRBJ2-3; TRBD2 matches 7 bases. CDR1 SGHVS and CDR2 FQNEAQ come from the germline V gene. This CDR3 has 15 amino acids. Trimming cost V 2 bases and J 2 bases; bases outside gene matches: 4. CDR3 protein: CASSLWRGTTDTQYF. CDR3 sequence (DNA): TGTGCCAGCAGCTTATGGCGGGGGACCACAGATACGCAGTATTTT.

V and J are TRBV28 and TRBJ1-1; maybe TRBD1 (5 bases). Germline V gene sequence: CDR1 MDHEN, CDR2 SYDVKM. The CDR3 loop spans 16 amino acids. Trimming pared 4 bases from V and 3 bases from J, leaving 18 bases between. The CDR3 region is CASSSYARGGDTEAFF. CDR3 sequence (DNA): TGTGCCAGCAGTTCCTATGCCCGGGGGGGGGACACTGAAGCTTTCTTT. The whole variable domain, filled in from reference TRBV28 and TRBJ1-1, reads DVKVTQSSRYLVKRTGEKVFLECVQDMDHENMFWYRQDPGLGLRLIYFSYDVKMKEKGDIPEGYSVSREKKERFSLILESASTNQTSMYLCASSSYARGGDTEAFFGQGTRLTVV.

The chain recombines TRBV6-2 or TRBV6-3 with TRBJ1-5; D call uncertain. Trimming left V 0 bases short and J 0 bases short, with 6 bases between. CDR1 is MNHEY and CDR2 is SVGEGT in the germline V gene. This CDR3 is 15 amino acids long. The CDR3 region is CASSYSPNSNQPQHF. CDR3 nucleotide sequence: TGTGCCAGCAGTTACTCCCCAAATAGCAATCAGCCCCAGCATTTT.

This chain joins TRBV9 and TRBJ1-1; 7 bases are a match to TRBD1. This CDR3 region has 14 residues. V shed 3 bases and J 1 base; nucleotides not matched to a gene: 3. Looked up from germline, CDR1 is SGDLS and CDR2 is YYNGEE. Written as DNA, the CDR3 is TGTGCCAGCAGCGCCGGGACAGCGAACACTGAAGCTTTCTTT. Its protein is CASSAGTANTEAFF.

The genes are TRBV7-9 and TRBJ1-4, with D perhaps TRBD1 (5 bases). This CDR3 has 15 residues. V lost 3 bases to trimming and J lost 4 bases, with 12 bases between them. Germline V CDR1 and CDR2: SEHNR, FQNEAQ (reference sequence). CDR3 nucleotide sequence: TGTGCCAGCAGCTTTGGGGCAGATTTTAATGAAAAACTGTTTTTT. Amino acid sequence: CASSFGADFNEKLFF.

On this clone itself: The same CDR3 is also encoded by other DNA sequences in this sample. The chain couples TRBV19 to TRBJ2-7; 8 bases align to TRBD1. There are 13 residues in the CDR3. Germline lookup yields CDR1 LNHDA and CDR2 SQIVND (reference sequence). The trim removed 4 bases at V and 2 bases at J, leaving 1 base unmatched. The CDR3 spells CASSTTGAYEQYF. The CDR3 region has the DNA TGTGCCAGTAGTACGACAGGGGCCTACGAGCAGTACTTC.

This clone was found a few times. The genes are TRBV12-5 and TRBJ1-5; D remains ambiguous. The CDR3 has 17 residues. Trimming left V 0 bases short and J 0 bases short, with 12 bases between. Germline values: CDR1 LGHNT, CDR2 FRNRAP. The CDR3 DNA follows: TGTGCTAGTGGTTTGGTAACTGTCGCGGGTAGCAATCAGCCCCAGCATTTT. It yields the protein CASGLVTVAGSNQPQHF.

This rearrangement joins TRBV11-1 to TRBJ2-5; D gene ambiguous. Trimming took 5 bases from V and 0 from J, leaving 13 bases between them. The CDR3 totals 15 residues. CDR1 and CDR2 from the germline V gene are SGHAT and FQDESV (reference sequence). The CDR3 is CASSRNQVDQETQYF. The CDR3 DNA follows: TGTGCCAGCAGCAGGAACCAGGTCGACCAAGAGACCCAGTACTTC.

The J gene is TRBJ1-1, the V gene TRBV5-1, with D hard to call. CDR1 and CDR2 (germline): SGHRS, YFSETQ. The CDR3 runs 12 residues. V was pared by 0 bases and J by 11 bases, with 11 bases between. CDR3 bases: TGCGCCAGCAGCTTGGGGAGAGACCGGGCTTTCTTT. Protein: CASSLGRDRAFF.

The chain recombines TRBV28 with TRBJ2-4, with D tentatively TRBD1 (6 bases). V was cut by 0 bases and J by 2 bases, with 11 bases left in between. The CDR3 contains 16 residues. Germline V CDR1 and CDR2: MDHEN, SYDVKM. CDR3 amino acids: CASSLWGAETKNIQYF. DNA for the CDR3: TGTGCCAGCAGTTTATGGGGGGCTGAAACCAAAAACATTCAGTACTTC.

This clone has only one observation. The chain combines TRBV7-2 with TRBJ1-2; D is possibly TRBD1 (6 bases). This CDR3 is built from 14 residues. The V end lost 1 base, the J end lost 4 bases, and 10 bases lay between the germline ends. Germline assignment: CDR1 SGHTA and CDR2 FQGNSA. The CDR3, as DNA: TGTGCCAGCAGCTTAGAGAGGACAGTCTATGGCTACACCTTC. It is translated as CASSLERTVYGYTF.